The text below deals with one T cell receptor (beta chain). Germline-derived CDR1 and CDR2 are SQVTM and ANQGSEA. The ends lost 6 bases at V and 13 bases at J; junction bases unmatched: 14. CDR3 length: 13 amino acids. This entry belongs to a study of blood T cell repertoires in COVID-19. Study as a whole: Samples taken during acute and convalescent COVID-19 were collected in the United States, Italy and Spain. Nucleic acid was either cDNA or gDNA, and it came from T cells, B-cell-depleted T cells, or PBMCs.

Under the authors' procedure: Amplification from reference gene primers served as the basis for estimated nucleated cell counts. Some clones are missing from TCRdb's copy, which holds only in-frame ones; the method was immunoSEQ multiplex PCR. Clone size and V and J calls were adopted from that table, with D and trimming inferred from the DNA. The sample lists approximately 99,000 clones, 87% occurring once. The chain carries TRBV29-1 and TRBJ1-2; 10 bases line up with TRBD1. The receptor was derived from a human donor in a cohort sampled during active COVID-19. Sequences were obtained from peripheral blood. The CDR3 bases are TGCAGCGTGCTCCGGGACAGGGGAGGCCAAGGCACCTTC. Amino acid sequence: CSVLRDRGGQGTF.